Following are 18 T cell receptor beta chains from one sample sequenced in a study of OX40 agonist ivuxolimab in advanced cancers. Data came from immunoSEQ multiplex PCR; TCRdb stores just in-frame clones and leaves some out. Here the sample spans 70,000 to 100,000 clones, 80% to 90% being singletons. Sequences were derived from CD4+ or CD8+ T cells sorted from blood, sampled in a trial of the OX40 agonist ivuxolimab. These TCRs come from an adult with an advanced solid tumor such as melanoma, head and neck, liver or kidney cancer.

V gene TRBV9 combines with J gene TRBJ2-7; 10 bases agree with TRBD2. The CDR3 extends over 15 amino acids. Germline V CDR1 and CDR2: SGDLS, YYNGEE. Trimming took 4 bases from V and 2 from J; bases not matched to a gene: 6. CDR3 in DNA: TGTGCCAGCAGCTTAAGCGGGGGGGATACCTACGAGCAGTACTTC. Its protein product is CASSLSGGDTYEQYF.

The chain combines TRBV10-3 with TRBJ2-1; 13 bases match TRBD2. The V and J ends lost 10 bases and 8 bases, in that order; junction bases with no gene match: 14. This CDR3 contains 16 residues. Germline V lookup: CDR1 ENHRY, CDR2 SYGVKD. The CDR3 spells CATSNPTSGGAYEQFF. The CDR3 region has the DNA TGTGCCACCTCGAACCCAACTAGCGGGGGGGCCTATGAGCAGTTCTTC.

This sequence joins TRBV19 and TRBJ1-5; D unresolved. V lost 0 bases and J 1 base, leaving 7 bases between the germline ends. The CDR3 is 15 residues long. From germline, CDR1 is LNHDA and CDR2 SQIVND (reference sequence). Here the CDR3 DNA reads TGTGCCAGTAGTATAGACCTCTGGAGCAATCAGCCCCAGCATTTT. Translated: CASSIDLWSNQPQHF.

The V call is TRBV11-3, the J call TRBJ1-1; D gene unclear. The CDR3 runs to 14 residues. Trimming took 3 bases from V and 2 from J, leaving 10 bases between them. Germline CDR1 reads SGHNT; CDR2 reads YENEEA. In nucleotides, the CDR3 is TGTGCCAGCAGCTTTTCGGGGTCAAACACTGAAGCTTTCTTT. It encodes CASSFSGSNTEAFF.

This clone has a single count. The chain combines TRBV5-4 with TRBJ2-5, with 12 nucleotides matching TRBD2. The germline V gene encodes CDR1 SGHNT and CDR2 YYREEE (reference sequence). This CDR3 is 14 amino acids long. J was trimmed by 5 bases and V by 3 bases; bases with no gene match: 2. CDR3 protein: CASSSGLAGETQYF. CDR3 nucleotide sequence: TGTGCCAGCAGCTCCGGACTAGCGGGGGAGACCCAGTACTTC.

CDR3 loop: CASSSRRGNQPQHF. The CDR3 nucleotides read TGTGCCAGCAGTTCCCGACGGGGCAATCAGCCCCAGCATTTT. V usage is TRBV6-9 and J usage is TRBJ1-5; D not resolved. The CDR3 is 14 residues long. The germline gives CDR1 MNHGY, CDR2 SVAAGI. The V gene lost 4 bases and the J gene lost 2 bases, with 9 bases spanning the gap.

V gene TRBV19 combines with J gene TRBJ2-2; D not certain. The V and J ends lost 3 bases and 7 bases respectively, with 6 bases between them. The CDR3 spans 12 residues. In germline, CDR1 is LNHDA, CDR2 SQIVND (reference sequence). CDR3 sequence (DNA): TGTGCCAGTAGTATCTTAGGCGGGGAGCTGTTTTTT. Translated: CASSILGGELFF.

The J gene is TRBJ1-4, the V gene TRBV10-3; D possibly corresponds to TRBD1 (6 bases). Trimming stripped 6 bases from V and 6 bases from J, with 14 bases between. The germline gives CDR1 ENHRY, CDR2 SYGVKD. The CDR3 totals 14 residues. This CDR3 is CAISPRGDDEKLFF. The CDR3 region has the DNA TGTGCCATCAGCCCGAGGGGGGACGATGAAAAACTGTTTTTT.

The chain recombines TRBV6-1 with TRBJ2-7, with D maybe TRBD1 (6 bases). The CDR3 length is 14 residues. V was clipped by 10 bases and J by 3 bases, with 19 bases between them. The germline V gene encodes CDR1 MNHNS and CDR2 SASEGT. The CDR3 bases are TGTGCCACCAGGACCGGGACAATCGACTACGAGCAGTACTTC. Translating it yields CATRTGTIDYEQYF.

The chain is built from TRBV19 and TRBJ1-2, with D uncertain. V lost 4 bases to trimming and J lost 6 bases, with 6 bases between them. There are 11 residues in the CDR3. Germline CDR1 is LNHDA and CDR2 is SQIVND (reference sequence). The CDR3 sequence is CASSTFDGYTF. In DNA form, the CDR3 reads TGTGCCAGTAGTACCTTTGATGGCTACACCTTC.

The table lists this clone with a few counts. This chain connects TRBV30 to TRBJ1-5, with D unresolved. This CDR3 is built from 14 residues. V was trimmed by 0 bases and J by 5 bases, leaving 11 bases between them. The germline gives CDR1 GTSNPN, CDR2 SVGIG (reference sequence). The CDR3 bases are TGTGCCTGGAGTGTACAATCTGGATATCAGCCCCAGCATTTT. Its translation is CAWSVQSGYQPQHF.

V is TRBV28 and J is TRBJ1-6; D perhaps matches TRBD1 (5 bases). CDR3 length: 14 amino acids. Germline V CDR1 and CDR2: MDHEN, SYDVKM. V dropped 4 bases and J dropped 5 bases, with 9 bases sitting between them. The CDR3: CASSSDRDNSPLHF. The DNA of the CDR3 is TGTGCCAGCAGTTCCGACAGAGATAATTCACCCCTCCACTTT.

The chain couples TRBV30 to TRBJ2-1; unclear D gene. This CDR3 region has 12 residues. V shed 0 bases and J shed 5 bases, with 5 bases lying between them. Germline V CDR1 and CDR2: GTSNPN, SVGIG (reference sequence). CDR3 DNA: TGTGCCTGGAGTGTAAGGAACAATGAGCAGTTCTTC. Its translation: CAWSVRNNEQFF. Full variable domain (missing parts from reference TRBV30 and TRBJ2-1): SQTIHQWPATLVQPVGSPLSLECTVEGTSNPNLYWYRQAAGRGLQLLFYSVGIGQISSEVPQNLSASRPQDRQFILSSKKLLLSDSGFYLCAWSVRNNEQFFGPGTRLTVL.

The chain employs TRBV7-2 and TRBJ2-1, with 7 bases aligning to TRBD2. CDR3 length: 14 residues. CDR1 and CDR2 (germline): SGHTA, FQGNSA. J gave up 10 bases and V 3 bases, and 9 bases lay outside the gene matches. The CDR3 spells CASSFVSGAEEQFF. The CDR3 nucleotides are TGTGCCAGCAGCTTCGTGAGCGGGGCAGAGGAGCAGTTCTTC.

This chain connects TRBV18 to TRBJ2-2, with D possibly called TRBD1 or TRBD2 (5 bases each). Deletions cut 5 bases from V and 5 bases from J, with 12 bases between. Germline V gives CDR1 KGHSH, CDR2 LQKENI. The CDR3 spans 14 residues. The CDR3 region is CASSTGTVTGELFF. CDR3 nucleotide sequence: TGTGCCAGCTCAACGGGGACGGTTACCGGGGAGCTGTTTTTT.

This chain joins TRBV9 and TRBJ2-3; D may be TRBD1 or TRBD2 (6 bases each). Trimming removed 0 bases from V and 4 bases from J, with 15 bases in between. From germline, CDR1 is SGDLS and CDR2 YYNGEE. The CDR3 has 16 residues. CDR3 DNA: TGTGCCAGCAGCGTAGGGGACACGGGGGCGGCAGATACGCAGTATTTT. Its translation: CASSVGDTGAADTQYF.

The chain uses TRBV7-2 and TRBJ2-7; TRBD1 matches 10 bases. The CDR3 sequence is 15 residues long. V shed 1 base and J 4 bases; nucleotides not matched to a gene: 4. Germline values: CDR1 SGHTA, CDR2 FQGNSA. The CDR3 DNA sequence: TGTGCCAGCAGCTTAGTGTGGGGACAGGGGTACGAGCAGTACTTC. It yields the protein CASSLVWGQGYEQYF.

The V and J genes are TRBV6-6 and TRBJ1-3, with D unresolved. Trimming left V 2 bases short and J 6 bases short, with 11 bases between. Germline CDR1 reads MNHNY; CDR2 reads SVGAGI (reference sequence). This CDR3 has 14 residues. This CDR3 is CASSYPPKTNTIYF. In nucleotides, the CDR3 is TGTGCCAGCAGTTACCCCCCGAAGACAAACACCATATATTTT.